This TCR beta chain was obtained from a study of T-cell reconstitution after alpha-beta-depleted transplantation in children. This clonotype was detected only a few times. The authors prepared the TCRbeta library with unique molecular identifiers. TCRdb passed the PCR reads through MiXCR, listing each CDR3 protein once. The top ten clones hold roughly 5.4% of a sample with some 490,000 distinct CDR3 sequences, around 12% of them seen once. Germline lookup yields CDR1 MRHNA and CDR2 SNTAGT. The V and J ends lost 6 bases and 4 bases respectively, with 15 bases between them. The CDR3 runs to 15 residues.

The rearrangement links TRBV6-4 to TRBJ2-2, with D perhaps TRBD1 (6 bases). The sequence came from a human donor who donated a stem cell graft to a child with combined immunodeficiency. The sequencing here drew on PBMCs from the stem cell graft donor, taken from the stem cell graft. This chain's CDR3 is CASRNSQGITGELFF. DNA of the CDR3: TGTGCCAGCAGAAATTCGCAGGGGATCACCGGGGAGCTGTTTTTT.